The rows below give T cell receptor beta chains drawn from one sample of a study of long-term antiretroviral therapy in people with HIV. The assay was immunoSEQ multiplex PCR, and TCRdb's table has in-frame clones only and misses some. The repertoire holds more than 35,000 clones, with about 96% as singletons. The sample in question was unsorted PBMCs, obtained 3.7 years after starting antiretroviral therapy. Every receptor here comes from a woman in her forties or fifties with HIV. CDR3s include the opening cysteine and the closing phenylalanine or tryptophan. The D gene is left open where the match is weak. Where a row states a size, it is once, few, many or the class of an expanded clone; other rows omit it.

V	D	J	size	DNA	CDR3
TRBV27	-	TRBJ2-2	-	TGTGCCAGCAGTTTATTGGAAGGGCACACCGGGGAGCTGTTTTTT	CASSLLEGHTGELFF
TRBV11-3	TRBD2	TRBJ2-7	-	TGTGCCAGCAGCCCCGGGACTAGCGGCTCCTACGAGCAGTACTTC	CASSPGTSGSYEQYF
TRBV5-6	-	TRBJ1-2	-	TGTGCCAGCAGCAAAGAACGGTATCGTGGGATGGTTGGCTACACCTTC	CASSKERYRGMVGYTF
TRBV5-6	-	TRBJ2-1	-	TGTGCCAGCAGCTTGGGTGGGGGAGACCGCGGTGAGCAGTTCTTC	CASSLGGGDRGEQFF
TRBV7-3	-	TRBJ1-1	-	TGTGCCAGCAGCTTAGGGGGGGGACCCACTGAAGCTTTCTTT	CASSLGGGPTEAFF
TRBV2	TRBD2	TRBJ2-2	once	TGTGCCAGCAGCAACCTAGCGGGGAACGGGGAGCTGTTTTTT	CASSNLAGNGELFF
TRBV6-5	-	TRBJ1-2	-	TGTGCCAGCAGTCGGTCAAGCGCCCTCTACACCTTC	CASSRSSALYTF
TRBV7-6	-	TRBJ1-1	few	TGTGCCAGCAGCACTAGTGCAGGGATGTCGAGGTTGAACACTGAAGCTTTCTTT	CASSTSAGMSRLNTEAFF
TRBV7-9	-	TRBJ2-5	-	TGTGCCAGCAGCCCCCGGGACGGCCAAGAGACCCAGTACTTC	CASSPRDGQETQYF
TRBV25-1	TRBD1	TRBJ2-2	-	TGTGCCAGCAGTGAAAGGACAGGGGGATACACCGGGGAGCTGTTTTTT	CASSERTGGYTGELFF
TRBV7-9	-	TRBJ2-1	-	TGTGCCAGCACCCCAAAGGATGAGCAGTTCTTC	CASTPKDEQFF
TRBV19	-	TRBJ2-3	-	TGTGCCAGTAGTATGCGTGGCACAGATACGCAGTATTTT	CASSMRGTDTQYF